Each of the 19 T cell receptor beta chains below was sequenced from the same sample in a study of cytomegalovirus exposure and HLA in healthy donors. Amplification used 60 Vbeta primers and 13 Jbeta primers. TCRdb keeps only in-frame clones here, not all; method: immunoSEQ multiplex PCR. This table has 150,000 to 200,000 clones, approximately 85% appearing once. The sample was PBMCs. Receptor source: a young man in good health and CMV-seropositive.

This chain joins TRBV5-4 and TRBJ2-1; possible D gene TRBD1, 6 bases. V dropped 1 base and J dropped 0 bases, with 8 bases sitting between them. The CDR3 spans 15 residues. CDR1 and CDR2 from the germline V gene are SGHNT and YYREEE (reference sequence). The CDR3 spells CASSLSGDSYNEQFF. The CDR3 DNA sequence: TGTGCCAGCAGCTTGTCAGGGGACTCCTACAATGAGCAGTTCTTC.

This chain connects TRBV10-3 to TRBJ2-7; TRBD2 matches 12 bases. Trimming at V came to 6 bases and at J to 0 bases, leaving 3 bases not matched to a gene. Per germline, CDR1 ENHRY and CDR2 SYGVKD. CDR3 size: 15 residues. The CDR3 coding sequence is TGTGCCATCAGGACTAGCGGGAGTGACTCCTACGAGCAGTACTTC. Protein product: CAIRTSGSDSYEQYF.

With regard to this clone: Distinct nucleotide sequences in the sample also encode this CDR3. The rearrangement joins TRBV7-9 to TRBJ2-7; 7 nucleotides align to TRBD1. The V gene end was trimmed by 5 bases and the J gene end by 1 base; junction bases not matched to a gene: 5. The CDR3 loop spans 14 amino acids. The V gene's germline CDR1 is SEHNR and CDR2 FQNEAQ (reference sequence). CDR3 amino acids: CASSPGDRSYEQYF. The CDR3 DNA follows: TGTGCCAGCAGCCCAGGGGACAGATCCTACGAGCAGTACTTC.

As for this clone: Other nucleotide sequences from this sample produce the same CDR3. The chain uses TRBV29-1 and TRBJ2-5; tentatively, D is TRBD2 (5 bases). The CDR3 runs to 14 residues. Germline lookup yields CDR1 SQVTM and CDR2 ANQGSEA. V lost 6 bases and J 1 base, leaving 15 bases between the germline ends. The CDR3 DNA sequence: TGCAGCGTAGGACTGGCGGTAATCCAAGAGACCCAGTACTTC. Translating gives CSVGLAVIQETQYF.

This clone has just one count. CDR3 loop: CSVGQWYEQYF. The CDR3 nucleotides read TGCAGCGTCGGACAGTGGTACGAGCAGTACTTC. J is TRBJ2-7 and V is TRBV29-1, with D maybe TRBD1 (6 bases). Germline CDR1 SQVTM, CDR2 ANQGSEA. The CDR3 length is 11 residues. Trimming shortened V by 6 bases and J by 4 bases, and 10 bases separated the two germline ends.

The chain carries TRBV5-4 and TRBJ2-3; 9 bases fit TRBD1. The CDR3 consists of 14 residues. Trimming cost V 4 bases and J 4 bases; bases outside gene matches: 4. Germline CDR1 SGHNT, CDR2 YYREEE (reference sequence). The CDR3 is CASSRDRAADTQYF. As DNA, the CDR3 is TGTGCCAGCAGCAGGGACAGGGCCGCAGATACGCAGTATTTT.

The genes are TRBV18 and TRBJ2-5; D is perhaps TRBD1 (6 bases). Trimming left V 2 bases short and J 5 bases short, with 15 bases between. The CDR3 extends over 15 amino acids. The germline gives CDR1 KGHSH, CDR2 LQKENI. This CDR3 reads CASSPRAGAMETQYF. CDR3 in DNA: TGTGCCAGCTCACCAAGGGCAGGGGCGATGGAGACCCAGTACTTC.

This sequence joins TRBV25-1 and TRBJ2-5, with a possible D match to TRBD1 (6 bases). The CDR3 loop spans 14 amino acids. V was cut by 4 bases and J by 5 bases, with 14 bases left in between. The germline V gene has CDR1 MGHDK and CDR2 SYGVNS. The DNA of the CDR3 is TGTGCCAGCAGTGGCCCCGACAGGTCGGAGACCCAGTACTTC. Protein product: CASSGPDRSETQYF.

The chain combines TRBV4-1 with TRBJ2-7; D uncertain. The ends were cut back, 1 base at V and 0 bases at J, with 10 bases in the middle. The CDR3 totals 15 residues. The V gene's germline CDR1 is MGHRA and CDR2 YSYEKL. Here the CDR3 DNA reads TGCGCCAGCAGCCAAGTCCTTGACATCTCCTACGAGCAGTACTTC. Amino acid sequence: CASSQVLDISYEQYF.

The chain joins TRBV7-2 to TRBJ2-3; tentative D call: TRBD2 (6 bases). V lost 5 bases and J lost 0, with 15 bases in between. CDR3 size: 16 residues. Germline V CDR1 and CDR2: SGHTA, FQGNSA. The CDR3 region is CASSPGGWLSTDTQYF. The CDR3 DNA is TGTGCCAGCAGCCCCGGAGGGTGGTTGAGCACAGATACGCAGTATTTT.

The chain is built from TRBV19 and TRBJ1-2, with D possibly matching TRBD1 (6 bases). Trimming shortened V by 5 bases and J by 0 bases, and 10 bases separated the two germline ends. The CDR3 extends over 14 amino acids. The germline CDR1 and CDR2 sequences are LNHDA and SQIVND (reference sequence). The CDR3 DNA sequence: TGTGCCAGTAGTTTGGACAGCGCTAACTATGGCTACACCTTC. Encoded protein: CASSLDSANYGYTF.

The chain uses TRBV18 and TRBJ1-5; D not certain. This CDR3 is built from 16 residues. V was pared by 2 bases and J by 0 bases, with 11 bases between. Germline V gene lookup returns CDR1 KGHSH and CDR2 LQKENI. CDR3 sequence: CASSPVTVGSNQPQHF. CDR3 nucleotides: TGTGCCAGCTCACCAGTCACAGTCGGTAGCAATCAGCCCCAGCATTTT.

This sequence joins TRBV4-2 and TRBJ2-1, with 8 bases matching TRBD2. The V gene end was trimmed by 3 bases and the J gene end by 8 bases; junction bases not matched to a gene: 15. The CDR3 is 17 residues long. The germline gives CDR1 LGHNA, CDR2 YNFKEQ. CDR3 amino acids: CASSQTPGTSNGDEQFF. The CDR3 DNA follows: TGTGCCAGCAGCCAGACCCCCGGGACTAGTAATGGAGATGAGCAGTTCTTC.

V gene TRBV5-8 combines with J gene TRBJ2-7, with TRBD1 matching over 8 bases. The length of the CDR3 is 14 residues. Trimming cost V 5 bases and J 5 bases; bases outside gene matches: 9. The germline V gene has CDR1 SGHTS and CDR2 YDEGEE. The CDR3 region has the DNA TGTGCCAGCAGAATGACAGGGGCTGGCCACGAGCAGTACTTC. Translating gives CASRMTGAGHEQYF.

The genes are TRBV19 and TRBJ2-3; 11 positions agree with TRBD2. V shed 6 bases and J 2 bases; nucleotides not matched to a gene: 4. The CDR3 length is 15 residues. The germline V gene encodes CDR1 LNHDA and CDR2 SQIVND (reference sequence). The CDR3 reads CASRASGRITDTQYF. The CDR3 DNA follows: TGTGCCAGTAGGGCTAGCGGGAGGATCACAGATACGCAGTATTTT.

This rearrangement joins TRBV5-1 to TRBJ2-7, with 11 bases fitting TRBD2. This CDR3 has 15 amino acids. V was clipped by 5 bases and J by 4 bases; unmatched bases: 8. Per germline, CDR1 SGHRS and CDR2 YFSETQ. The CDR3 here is CASRGTSGSVYEQYF. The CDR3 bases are TGCGCCAGCAGAGGAACTAGCGGGAGTGTTTACGAGCAGTACTTC.

The CDR3 DNA reads as TGTGCCGAGGGGGCTGGCAATCAGCCCCAGCATTTT. Translating it yields CAEGAGNQPQHF. The chain employs TRBV2 and TRBJ1-5, with 7 bases matching TRBD1. V was pared by 11 bases and J by 2 bases, with 3 bases of the junction left unmatched. The CDR3 sequence is 12 residues long. The germline CDR1 and CDR2 sequences are SNHLY and FYNNEI.

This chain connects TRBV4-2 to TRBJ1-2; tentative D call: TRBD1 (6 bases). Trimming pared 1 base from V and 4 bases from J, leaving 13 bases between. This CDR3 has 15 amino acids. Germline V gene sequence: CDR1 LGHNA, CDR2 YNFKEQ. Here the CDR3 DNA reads TGTGCCAGCAGCCAAGTAGGGGGTCGGGCCTATGGCTACACCTTC. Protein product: CASSQVGGRAYGYTF.

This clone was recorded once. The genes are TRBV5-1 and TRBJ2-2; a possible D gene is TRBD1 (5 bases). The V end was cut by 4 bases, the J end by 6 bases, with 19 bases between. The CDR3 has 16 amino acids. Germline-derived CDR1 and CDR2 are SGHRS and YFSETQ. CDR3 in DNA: TGCGCCAGCAGCAAGGGGCTAGAAATTTTCCCCGGGGAGCTGTTTTTT. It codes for CASSKGLEIFPGELFF.